One sample yielded the 6 T cell receptor beta chains listed below, sequenced in a study of T cells after yellow fever vaccination. Each CDR3 protein is one row after TCRdb ran MiXCR on the 5' RACE reads. The table includes 95,000 to 150,000 distinct CDR3 sequences, more than 6.5% detected once. Material: CD4+ T cells sorted from PBMCs, obtained 10 to 11 days after the first yellow fever vaccination. The source is a man between 18 and 29 years old who received the YFV17D yellow fever vaccine.

This clonotype occurred many times. The V and J genes are TRBV2 and TRBJ2-5; 8 bases match TRBD2. Trimming removed 4 bases from V and 7 bases from J; junction bases left unmatched: 8. The CDR3 totals 14 residues. The germline V gene has CDR1 SNHLY and CDR2 FYNNEI. The CDR3 protein is CASSGAAAGVTQYF. For the CDR3, the DNA is TGTGCCAGCAGTGGGGCAGCAGCGGGGGTGACCCAGTACTTC.

This clonotype appeared many times. At one of its ends the junction is not consistent with the germline gene, which may arise from a read error. The chain uses TRBV12-3 or TRBV12-4 and TRBJ2-1; D remains unclear. This CDR3 contains 12 residues. CDR3: CASSFSSNEQFF. CDR3 bases: TGTGCCAGCAGTTTTTCCTCCAATGAGCAGTTCTTC.

This clonotype was found many times. The V and J genes are TRBV28 and TRBJ1-1, with unresolved D. V lost 5 bases and J 1 base, leaving 14 bases between the germline ends. CDR1 and CDR2 from the germline V gene are MDHEN and SYDVKM. The CDR3 covers 15 residues. CDR3 in amino acids: CASSPLGSGNTEAFF. The CDR3 DNA follows: TGTGCCAGCAGTCCCCTGGGGAGTGGGAACACTGAAGCTTTCTTT.

This clonotype was seen repeatedly, ten times or more. The chain is built from TRBV4-2 and TRBJ2-5, with D hard to call. Per the germline V gene, CDR1 is LGHNA and CDR2 is YNFKEQ. The CDR3 contains 14 residues. The V end was cut by 0 bases, the J end by 4 bases, with 9 bases between. The CDR3 spells CASSQDPGLETQYF. DNA for the CDR3: TGTGCCAGCAGCCAAGATCCCGGGCTAGAGACCCAGTACTTC.

There are many counts of this clonotype. The chain couples TRBV5-1 to TRBJ2-2; TRBD2 agrees at 7 bases. This CDR3 has 15 amino acids. Per the germline V gene, CDR1 is SGHRS and CDR2 is YFSETQ. V trimming: 1 base; J trimming: 4 bases; junction bases outside the gene matches: 4. CDR3 sequence reads: CASSLTSESTGELFF. CDR3 in DNA: TGCGCCAGCAGCTTGACTAGCGAGAGCACCGGGGAGCTGTTTTTT.

This chain joins TRBV5-4 and TRBJ2-6; D not certain. The CDR3 has 17 amino acids. V was cut by 0 bases and J by 0 bases, with 10 bases left in between. Germline V gene lookup returns CDR1 SGHNT and CDR2 YYREEE (reference sequence). The CDR3 nucleotides read TGTGCCAGCAGCTTGGGGGCAGGCCGCTCTGGGGCCAACGTCCTGACTTTC. Amino acid sequence: CASSLGAGRSGANVLTF.